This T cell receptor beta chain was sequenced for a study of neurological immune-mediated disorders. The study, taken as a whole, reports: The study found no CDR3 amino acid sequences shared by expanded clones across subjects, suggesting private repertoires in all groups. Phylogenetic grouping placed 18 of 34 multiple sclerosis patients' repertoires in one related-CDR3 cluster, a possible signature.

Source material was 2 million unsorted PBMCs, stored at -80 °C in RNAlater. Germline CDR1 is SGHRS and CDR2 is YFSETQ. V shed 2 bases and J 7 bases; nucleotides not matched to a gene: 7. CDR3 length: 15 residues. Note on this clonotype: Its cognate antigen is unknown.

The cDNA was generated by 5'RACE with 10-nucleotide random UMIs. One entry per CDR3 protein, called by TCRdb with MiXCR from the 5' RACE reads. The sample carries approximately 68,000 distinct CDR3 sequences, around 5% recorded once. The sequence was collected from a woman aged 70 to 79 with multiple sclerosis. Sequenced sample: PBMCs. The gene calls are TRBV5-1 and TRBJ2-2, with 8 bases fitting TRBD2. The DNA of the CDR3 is TGCGCCAGCAGCTTAGCGGGAGAACGTGTCGGGGAGCTGTTTTTT. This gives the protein CASSLAGERVGELFF.